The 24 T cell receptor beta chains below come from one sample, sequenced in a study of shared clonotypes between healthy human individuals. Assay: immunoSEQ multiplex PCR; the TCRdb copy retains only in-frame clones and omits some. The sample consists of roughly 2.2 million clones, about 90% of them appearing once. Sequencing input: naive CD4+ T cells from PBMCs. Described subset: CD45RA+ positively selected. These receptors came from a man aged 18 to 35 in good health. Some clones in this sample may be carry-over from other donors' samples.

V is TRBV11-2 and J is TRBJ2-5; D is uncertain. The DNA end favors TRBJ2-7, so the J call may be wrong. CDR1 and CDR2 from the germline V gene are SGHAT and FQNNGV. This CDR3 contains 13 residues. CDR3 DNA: TGTGCCAGCAGCCCCCGTCGAGCCTACGAGCAGTACTTC. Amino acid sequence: CASSPRRAYEQYF.

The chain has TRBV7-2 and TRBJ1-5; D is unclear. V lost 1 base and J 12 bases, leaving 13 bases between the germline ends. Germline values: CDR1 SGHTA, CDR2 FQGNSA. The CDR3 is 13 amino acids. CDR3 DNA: TGTGCCAGCAGCTTAGTCCCCCAGGTCGACCAGCATTTT. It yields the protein CASSLVPQVDQHF.

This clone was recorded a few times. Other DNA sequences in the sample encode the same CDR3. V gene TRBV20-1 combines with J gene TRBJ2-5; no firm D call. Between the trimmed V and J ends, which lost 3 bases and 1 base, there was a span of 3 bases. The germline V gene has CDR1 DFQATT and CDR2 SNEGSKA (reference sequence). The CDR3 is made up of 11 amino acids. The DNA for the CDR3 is TGCAGTGCTAGCGGCCAAGAGACCCAGTACTTC. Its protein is CSASGQETQYF.

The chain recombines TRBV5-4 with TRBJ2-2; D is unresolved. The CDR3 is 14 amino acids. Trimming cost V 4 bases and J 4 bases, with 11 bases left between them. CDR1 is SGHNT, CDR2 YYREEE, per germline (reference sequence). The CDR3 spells CASSQDPSTGELFF. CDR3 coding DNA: TGTGCCAGCAGCCAGGACCCTTCCACCGGGGAGCTGTTTTTT.

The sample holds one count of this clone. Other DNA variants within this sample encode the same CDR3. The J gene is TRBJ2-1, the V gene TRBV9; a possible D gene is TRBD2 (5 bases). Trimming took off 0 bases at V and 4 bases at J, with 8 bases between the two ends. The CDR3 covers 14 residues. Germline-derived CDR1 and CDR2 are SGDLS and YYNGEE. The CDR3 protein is CASSVEGAYNEQFF. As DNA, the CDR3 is TGTGCCAGCAGCGTAGAGGGAGCATACAATGAGCAGTTCTTC.

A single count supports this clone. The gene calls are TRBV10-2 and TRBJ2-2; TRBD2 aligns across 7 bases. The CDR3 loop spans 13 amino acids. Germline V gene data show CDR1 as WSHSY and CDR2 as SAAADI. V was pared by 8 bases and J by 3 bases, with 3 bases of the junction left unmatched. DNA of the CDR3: TGCGCCAGCGGGAGGGCGGACACCGGGGAGCTGTTTTTT. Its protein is CASGRADTGELFF.

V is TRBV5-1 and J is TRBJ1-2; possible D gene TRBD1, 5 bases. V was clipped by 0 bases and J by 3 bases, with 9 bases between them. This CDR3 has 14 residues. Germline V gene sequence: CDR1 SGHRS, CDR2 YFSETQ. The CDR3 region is CASSLVGGHYGYTF. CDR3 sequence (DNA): TGCGCCAGCAGCTTGGTCGGGGGTCACTATGGCTACACCTTC.

Here the CDR3 DNA reads TGTGCCAGCAGTTTATGGAGTGGTGGGGAGACCCAGTACTTC. Translation: CASSLWSGGETQYF. The V gene is TRBV27, the J gene TRBJ2-5; unclear D gene. The CDR3 extends over 14 amino acids. Per the germline V gene, CDR1 is MNHEY and CDR2 is SMNVEV (reference sequence). Trimming took off 1 base at V and 5 bases at J, with 11 bases between the two ends.

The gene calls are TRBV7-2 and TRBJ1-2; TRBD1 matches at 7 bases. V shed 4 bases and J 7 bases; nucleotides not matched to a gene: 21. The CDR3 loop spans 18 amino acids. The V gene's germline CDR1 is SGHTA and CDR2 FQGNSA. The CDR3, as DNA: TGTGCCAGCAGCTCAGCACCGGGACAGAAGAACTCAAAATTTGGCTACACCTTC. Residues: CASSSAPGQKNSKFGYTF.

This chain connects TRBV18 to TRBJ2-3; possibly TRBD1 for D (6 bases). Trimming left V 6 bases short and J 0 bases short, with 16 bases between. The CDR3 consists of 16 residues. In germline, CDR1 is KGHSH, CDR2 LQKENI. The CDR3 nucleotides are TGTGCCAGCTCGCAACTCCAGGGGATGAGCACAGATACGCAGTATTTT. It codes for CASSQLQGMSTDTQYF.

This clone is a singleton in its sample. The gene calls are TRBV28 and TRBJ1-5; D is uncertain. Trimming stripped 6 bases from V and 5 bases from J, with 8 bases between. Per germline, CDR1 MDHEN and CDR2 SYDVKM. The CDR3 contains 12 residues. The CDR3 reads CASRFGDQPQHF. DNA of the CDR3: TGTGCCAGCAGGTTCGGAGATCAGCCCCAGCATTTT.

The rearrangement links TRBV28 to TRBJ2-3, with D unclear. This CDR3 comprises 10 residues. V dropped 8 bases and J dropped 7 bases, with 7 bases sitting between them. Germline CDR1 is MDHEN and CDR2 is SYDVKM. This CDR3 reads CASASNTQYF. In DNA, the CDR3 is TGTGCCAGCGCCTCCAATACGCAGTATTTT.

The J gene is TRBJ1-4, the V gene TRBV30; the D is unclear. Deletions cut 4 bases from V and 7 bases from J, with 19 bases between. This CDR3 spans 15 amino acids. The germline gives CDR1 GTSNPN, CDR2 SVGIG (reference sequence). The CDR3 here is CAWNLGVRSGEKLFF. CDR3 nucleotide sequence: TGTGCCTGGAACCTCGGGGTCAGGAGTGGTGAAAAACTGTTTTTT. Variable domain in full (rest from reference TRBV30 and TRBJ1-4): SQTIHQWPATLVQPVGSPLSLECTVEGTSNPNLYWYRQAAGRGLQLLFYSVGIGQISSEVPQNLSASRPQDRQFILSSKKLLLSDSGFYLCAWNLGVRSGEKLFFGSGTQLSVL.

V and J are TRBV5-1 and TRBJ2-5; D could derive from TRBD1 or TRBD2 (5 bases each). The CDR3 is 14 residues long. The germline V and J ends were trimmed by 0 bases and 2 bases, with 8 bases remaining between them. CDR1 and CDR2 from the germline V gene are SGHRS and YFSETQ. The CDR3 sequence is CASSLVWGQETQYF. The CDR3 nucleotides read TGCGCCAGCAGCTTGGTGTGGGGGCAAGAGACCCAGTACTTC.

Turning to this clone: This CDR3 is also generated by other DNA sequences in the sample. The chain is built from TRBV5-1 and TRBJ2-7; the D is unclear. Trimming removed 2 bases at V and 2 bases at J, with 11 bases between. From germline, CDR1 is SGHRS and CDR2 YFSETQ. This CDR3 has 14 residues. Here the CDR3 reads CASSLRRGAYEQYF. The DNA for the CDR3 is TGCGCCAGCAGCTTACGACGTGGCGCCTACGAGCAGTACTTC.

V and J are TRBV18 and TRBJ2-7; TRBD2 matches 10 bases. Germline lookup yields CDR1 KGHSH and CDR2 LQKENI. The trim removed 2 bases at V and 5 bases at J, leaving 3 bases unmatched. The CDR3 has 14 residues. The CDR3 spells CASSPSSGSDEQYF. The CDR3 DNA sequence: TGTGCCAGCTCACCATCTAGCGGGAGTGACGAGCAGTACTTC. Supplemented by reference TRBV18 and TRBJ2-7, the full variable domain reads NAGVMQNPRHLVRRRGQEARLRCSPMKGHSHVYWYRQLPEEGLKFMVYLQKENIIDESGMPKERFSAEFPKEGPSILRIQQVVRGDSAAYFCASSPSSGSDEQYFGPGTRLTVT.

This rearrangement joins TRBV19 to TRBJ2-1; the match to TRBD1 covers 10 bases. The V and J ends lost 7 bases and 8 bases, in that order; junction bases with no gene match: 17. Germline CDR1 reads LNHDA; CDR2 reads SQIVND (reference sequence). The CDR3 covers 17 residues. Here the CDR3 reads CASITGQGVCWVDEQFF. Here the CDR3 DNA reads TGTGCCAGTATTACAGGACAGGGGGTATGTTGGGTCGATGAGCAGTTCTTC.

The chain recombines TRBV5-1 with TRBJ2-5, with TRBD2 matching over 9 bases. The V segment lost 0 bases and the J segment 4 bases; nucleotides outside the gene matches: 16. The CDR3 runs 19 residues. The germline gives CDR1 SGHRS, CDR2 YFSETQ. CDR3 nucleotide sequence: TGCGCCAGCAGCTTGGATCGTCGGACTAGCGAGAGGTCGGGAGAGACCCAGTACTTC. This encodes CASSLDRRTSERSGETQYF. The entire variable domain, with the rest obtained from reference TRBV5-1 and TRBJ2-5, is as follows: KAGVTQTPRYLIKTRGQQVTLSCSPISGHRSVSWYQQTPGQGLQFLFEYFSETQRNKGNFPGRFSGRQFSNSRSEMNVSTLELGDSALYLCASSLDRRTSERSGETQYFGPGTRLLVL.

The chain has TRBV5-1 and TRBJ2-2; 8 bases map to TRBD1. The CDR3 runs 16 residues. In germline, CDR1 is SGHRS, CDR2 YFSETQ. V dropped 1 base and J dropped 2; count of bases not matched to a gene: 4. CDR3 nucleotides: TGCGCCAGCAGCTTGCAGGGGGCAGTAAACACCGGGGAGCTGTTTTTT. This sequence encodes CASSLQGAVNTGELFF.

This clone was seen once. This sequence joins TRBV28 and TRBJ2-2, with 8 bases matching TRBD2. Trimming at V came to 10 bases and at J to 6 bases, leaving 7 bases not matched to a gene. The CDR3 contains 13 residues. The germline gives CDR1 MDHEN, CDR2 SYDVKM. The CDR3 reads CATQSGSPGELFF. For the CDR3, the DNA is TGTGCCACACAAAGCGGGAGCCCCGGGGAGCTGTTTTTT.

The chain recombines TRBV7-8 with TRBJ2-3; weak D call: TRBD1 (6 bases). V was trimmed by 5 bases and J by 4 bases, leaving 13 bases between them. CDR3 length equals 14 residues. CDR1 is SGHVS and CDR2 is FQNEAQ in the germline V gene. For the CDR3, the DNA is TGTGCCAGCAGCCCATCGACAGGTTCAGATACGCAGTATTTT. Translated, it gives CASSPSTGSDTQYF.

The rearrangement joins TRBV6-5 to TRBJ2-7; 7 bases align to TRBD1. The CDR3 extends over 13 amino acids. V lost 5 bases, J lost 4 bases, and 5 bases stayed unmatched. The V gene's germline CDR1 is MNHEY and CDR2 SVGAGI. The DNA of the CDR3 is TGTGCCAGCAGTCCCCCGACAGGGTACGAGCAGTACTTC. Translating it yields CASSPPTGYEQYF.

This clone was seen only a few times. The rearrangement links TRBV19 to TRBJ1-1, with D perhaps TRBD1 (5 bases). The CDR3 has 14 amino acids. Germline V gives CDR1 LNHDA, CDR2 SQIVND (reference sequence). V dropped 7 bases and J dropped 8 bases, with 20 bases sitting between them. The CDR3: CASTRLQDLGEAFF. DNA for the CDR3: TGTGCCAGTACTCGCTTACAGGACCTGGGGGAAGCTTTCTTT. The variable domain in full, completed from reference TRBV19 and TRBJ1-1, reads DGGITQSPKYLFRKEGQNVTLSCEQNLNHDAMYWYRQDPGQGLRLIYYSQIVNDFQKGDIAEGYSVSREKKESFPLTVTSAQKNPTAFYLCASTRLQDLGEAFFGQGTRLTVV.

The CDR3 DNA reads TGTGCCAGCACCTACGAGAGCTCCTACAATGAGCAGTTCTTC. Its translation is CASTYESSYNEQFF. The chain combines TRBV27 with TRBJ2-1; D gene unclear. Per the germline V gene, CDR1 is MNHEY and CDR2 is SMNVEV (reference sequence). The ends were cut back, 7 bases at V and 0 bases at J, with 10 bases in the middle. The CDR3 totals 14 residues.